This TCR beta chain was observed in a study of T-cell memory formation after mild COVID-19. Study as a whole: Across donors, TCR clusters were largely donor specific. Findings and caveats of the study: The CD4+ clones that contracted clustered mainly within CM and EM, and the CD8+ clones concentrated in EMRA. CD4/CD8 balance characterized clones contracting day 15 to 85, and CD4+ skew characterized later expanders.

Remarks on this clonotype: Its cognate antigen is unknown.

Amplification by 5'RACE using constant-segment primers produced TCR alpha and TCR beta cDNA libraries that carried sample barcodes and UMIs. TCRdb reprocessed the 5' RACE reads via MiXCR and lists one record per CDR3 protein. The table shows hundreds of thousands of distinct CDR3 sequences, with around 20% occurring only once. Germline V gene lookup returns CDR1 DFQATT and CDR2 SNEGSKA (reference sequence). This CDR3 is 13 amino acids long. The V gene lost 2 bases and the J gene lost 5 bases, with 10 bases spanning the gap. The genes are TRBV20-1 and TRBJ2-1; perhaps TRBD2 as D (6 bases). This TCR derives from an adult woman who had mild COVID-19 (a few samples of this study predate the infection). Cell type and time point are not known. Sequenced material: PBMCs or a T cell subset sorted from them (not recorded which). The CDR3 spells CSARWRDHNEQFF. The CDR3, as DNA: TGCAGTGCTAGATGGCGGGACCACAATGAGCAGTTCTTC.